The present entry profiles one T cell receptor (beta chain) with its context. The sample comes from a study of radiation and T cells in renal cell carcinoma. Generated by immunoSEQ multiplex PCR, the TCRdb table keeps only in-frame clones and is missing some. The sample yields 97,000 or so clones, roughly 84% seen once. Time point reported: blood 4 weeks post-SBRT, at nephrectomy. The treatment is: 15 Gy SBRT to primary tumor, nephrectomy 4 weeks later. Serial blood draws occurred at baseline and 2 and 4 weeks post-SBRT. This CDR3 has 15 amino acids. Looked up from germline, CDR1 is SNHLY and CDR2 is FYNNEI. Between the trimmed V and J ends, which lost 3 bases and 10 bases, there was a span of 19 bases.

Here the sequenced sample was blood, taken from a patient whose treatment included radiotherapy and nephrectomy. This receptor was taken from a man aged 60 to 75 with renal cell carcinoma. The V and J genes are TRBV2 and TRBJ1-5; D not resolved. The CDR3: CASSEGISPRDPQHF. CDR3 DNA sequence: TGTGCCAGCAGTGAGGGTATAAGTCCGAGGGATCCCCAGCATTTT.